The 18 T cell receptor beta chains reported below all come from one sample, sequenced in a study of blood T cell repertoires in COVID-19. TCRdb keeps only in-frame clones here, not all; method: immunoSEQ multiplex PCR. This sample has about 170,000 clones, with around four fifths found just once. Sample: peripheral blood. The origin of the receptors is a woman aged 80 or over with COVID-19, enrolled during active disease.

The chain recombines TRBV5-1 with TRBJ2-3, with TRBD1 matching over 9 bases. Germline CDR1 SGHRS, CDR2 YFSETQ. This CDR3 has 15 amino acids. V was clipped by 6 bases and J by 3 bases; unmatched bases: 8. CDR3 coding DNA: TGCGCCAGCAACCAGGGGACAGGGAGGACAGATACGCAGTATTTT. The encoded protein is CASNQGTGRTDTQYF.

This clone was detected only a few times. The chain uses TRBV3-1 (or the pseudogene TRBV3-2) and TRBJ2-2; no reliable D call. V was clipped by 4 bases and J by 2 bases, with 8 bases between them. The CDR3 is 14 amino acids. Per the germline V gene, CDR1 is LGHDT and CDR2 is YNNKEL (reference sequence). The CDR3, as DNA: TGTGCCAGCAGCCCTCTCTTCAACACCGGGGAGCTGTTTTTT. Amino acids: CASSPLFNTGELFF.

V is TRBV7-8 and J is TRBJ2-2; D possibly corresponds to TRBD2 (5 bases). Germline-derived CDR1 and CDR2 are SGHVS and FQNEAQ. Trimming left V 1 base short and J 6 bases short, with 9 bases between. The CDR3 is 14 amino acids. For the CDR3, the DNA is TGTGCCAGCAGCTTAGGAGGGAGCCCCGGGGAGCTGTTTTTT. Amino acid sequence: CASSLGGSPGELFF.

The chain couples TRBV6-5 to TRBJ2-7, with D uncertain. The CDR3 runs to 11 residues. Germline CDR1 and CDR2: MNHEY and SVGAGI. Trimming took 5 bases from V and 6 from J, leaving 8 bases between them. In DNA, the CDR3 is TGTGCCAGCAGTCCCCAGATCGAGCAGTACTTC. Its translation: CASSPQIEQYF.

This clone has a handful of counts. The rearrangement uses TRBV28 and TRBJ1-2, with TRBD1 as a possible D gene (5 bases). CDR1 is MDHEN, CDR2 SYDVKM, per germline. The CDR3 is made up of 13 amino acids. V was trimmed by 10 bases and J by 4 bases, leaving 16 bases between them. The CDR3 DNA sequence: TGTGCCACCTTAACGGGACTGCGCTATGGCTACACCTTC. It codes for CATLTGLRYGYTF.

This chain joins TRBV6-6 and TRBJ2-3, with a tentative D call TRBD1 (5 bases). The CDR3 sequence is 12 residues long. V lost 0 bases, J lost 13 bases, and 11 bases lay in between. The germline V gene has CDR1 MNHNY and CDR2 SVGAGI (reference sequence). CDR3 nucleotide sequence: TGTGCCAGCAGTTACTCCCAGGGATGGGAGTATTTT. Its protein is CASSYSQGWEYF.

The chain uses TRBV28 and TRBJ1-5, with TRBD1 identical over 9 bases. The CDR3 consists of 15 residues. With 9 bases clipped from V and 4 bases from J, the junction kept 10 bases outside the gene matches. Germline V gives CDR1 MDHEN, CDR2 SYDVKM. CDR3 bases: TGTGCCAGTTGGGGACCCGGACAGGGGAATCAGCCCCAGCATTTT. It translates to CASWGPGQGNQPQHF. The variable domain in full, completed from reference TRBV28 and TRBJ1-5, reads DVKVTQSSRYLVKRTGEKVFLECVQDMDHENMFWYRQDPGLGLRLIYFSYDVKMKEKGDIPEGYSVSREKKERFSLILESASTNQTSMYLCASWGPGQGNQPQHFGDGTRLSIL.

This sequence joins TRBV29-1 and TRBJ2-1; the match to TRBD1 covers 12 bases. V gave up 4 bases and J gave up 8 bases; unmatched junction bases: 6. This CDR3 has 14 residues. Germline CDR1 and CDR2: SQVTM and ANQGSEA. CDR3 region: CSVVGGQGADEQFF. As DNA, the CDR3 is TGCAGCGTTGTAGGGGGACAGGGGGCCGATGAGCAGTTCTTC.

The chain couples TRBV19 to TRBJ1-5; TRBD1 might be the D (6 bases). The V end was cut by 6 bases, the J end by 1 base, with 16 bases between. This CDR3 comprises 16 residues. Germline assignment: CDR1 LNHDA and CDR2 SQIVND (reference sequence). CDR3 DNA: TGTGCCAGTAGACAGGGAGACCTCATAAGCAATCAGCCCCAGCATTTT. Protein sequence: CASRQGDLISNQPQHF.

V usage is TRBV11-2 and J usage is TRBJ2-1; possibly TRBD2 for D (6 bases). Between the trimmed V and J ends, which lost 8 bases and 3 bases, there was a span of 14 bases. The CDR3 runs 14 residues. Germline CDR1 reads SGHAT; CDR2 reads FQNNGV. CDR3 DNA: TGTGCCAGCCAGACTAGTTTGGGCTACAATGAGCAGTTCTTC. It encodes CASQTSLGYNEQFF.

J is TRBJ2-3 and V is TRBV10-1; 10 positions agree with TRBD1. Trimming at V came to 4 bases and at J to 0 bases, leaving 4 bases not matched to a gene. The CDR3 contains 16 residues. The germline V gene encodes CDR1 WNHNN and CDR2 SYGVQD (reference sequence). CDR3 sequence (DNA): TGCGCCAGCAGTGGAGGGACAGGGGCGAGCACAGATACGCAGTATTTT. Amino acids: CASSGGTGASTDTQYF.

The chain links TRBV5-4 to TRBJ2-3; 7 bases agree with TRBD2. With 4 bases clipped from V and 2 bases from J, the junction kept 4 bases outside the gene matches. The CDR3 is 14 amino acids. Germline loops: CDR1 SGHNT, CDR2 YYREEE (reference sequence). The CDR3 spells CASSRERDTDTQYF. CDR3 coding DNA: TGTGCCAGCAGCCGAGAGCGGGACACAGATACGCAGTATTTT.

The chain joins TRBV19 to TRBJ2-2; D perhaps matches TRBD1 (5 bases). The germline V and J ends were trimmed by 3 bases and 6 bases, with 11 bases remaining between them. CDR1 and CDR2 from the germline V gene are LNHDA and SQIVND (reference sequence). CDR3 length: 14 amino acids. CDR3 loop: CASSMEGAAGELFF. The CDR3 DNA is TGTGCCAGTAGTATGGAAGGGGCCGCCGGGGAGCTGTTTTTT.

The chain employs TRBV6-5 and TRBJ1-1; D unresolved. CDR1 and CDR2 from the germline V gene are MNHEY and SVGAGI. The V end lost 2 bases, the J end lost 8 bases, and 9 bases lay between the germline ends. The CDR3 spans 12 residues. Written as DNA, the CDR3 is TGTGCCAGCAGTTACCCGGGTGGAGAAGCTTTCTTT. This translates into CASSYPGGEAFF.

This chain joins TRBV6-4 and TRBJ1-2; tentative D call: TRBD1 (6 bases). V was shortened by 5 bases and J by 2 bases, with 12 bases between the two germline ends. The CDR3 length is 14 residues. Germline V lookup: CDR1 MRHNA, CDR2 SNTAGT. CDR3 sequence (DNA): TGTGCCAGCAGTCAGGGGACACCCAACTATGGCTACACCTTC. This translates into CASSQGTPNYGYTF.

This sequence joins TRBV2 and TRBJ2-5; 11 bases are a match to TRBD1. J lost 9 bases, V lost 4 bases, and 10 bases had no gene match. This CDR3 contains 15 residues. CDR1 and CDR2 from the germline V gene are SNHLY and FYNNEI. CDR3 nucleotide sequence: TGTGCCAGCAGTGTAGGGGGACAGGGGGTTATGGCCCAGTACTTC. Translation gives CASSVGGQGVMAQYF.

The chain joins TRBV9 to TRBJ2-3; 11 positions agree with TRBD2. The germline V gene encodes CDR1 SGDLS and CDR2 YYNGEE. The CDR3 runs to 16 residues. Trimming took 3 bases from V and 2 from J; bases not matched to a gene: 5. CDR3 residues: CASSARLAGFTDTQYF. The DNA of the CDR3 is TGTGCCAGCAGCGCCCGACTAGCGGGGTTCACAGATACGCAGTATTTT.

The V and J genes are TRBV7-9 and TRBJ1-5, with TRBD1 matching 7 bases. The trim removed 8 bases at V and 2 bases at J, leaving 3 bases unmatched. Germline V CDR1 and CDR2: SEHNR, FQNEAQ (reference sequence). This CDR3 contains 13 residues. The DNA of the CDR3 is TGTGCCAGCGTCGGGACAGGCAATCAGCCCCAGCATTTT. It encodes CASVGTGNQPQHF. The full variable domain, its missing parts supplied by reference TRBV7-9 and TRBJ1-5, is DTGVSQNPRHKITKRGQNVTFRCDPISEHNRLYWYRQTLGQGPEFLTYFQNEAQLEKSRLLSDRFSAERPKGSFSTLEIQRTEQGDSAMYLCASVGTGNQPQHFGDGTRLSIL.